The 5 T cell receptor beta chains listed next were all sequenced from one sample in a study of cytomegalovirus exposure and HLA in healthy donors. PCR employed 60 Vbeta and 13 Jbeta primers. Clones were read by immunoSEQ multiplex PCR, and TCRdb kept only the in-frame ones, dropping some. Of 200,000 to 250,000 clones in the sample, around 83% were seen once. Specimen: PBMCs. These receptor sequences come from a woman in her forties or fifties in good health and CMV-seropositive.

V usage is TRBV4-2 and J usage is TRBJ2-1; weak D call: TRBD1 (6 bases). The ends were cut back, 0 bases at V and 3 bases at J, with 12 bases in the middle. In germline, CDR1 is LGHNA, CDR2 YNFKEQ. This CDR3 comprises 16 residues. CDR3 in amino acids: CASSQDLADSYNEQFF. The CDR3 DNA reads TGTGCCAGCAGCCAAGATCTTGCGGACAGCTACAATGAGCAGTTCTTC.

The gene calls are TRBV6-1 and TRBJ2-5, with TRBD2 identical over 9 bases. Germline-derived CDR1 and CDR2 are MNHNS and SASEGT. CDR3 size: 19 residues. The junction had 18 bases not matched to a gene; V was cut back by 2 bases and J by 5 bases. This chain's CDR3 is CASSELFVGVRGGPETQYF. DNA for the CDR3: TGTGCCAGCAGTGAATTGTTTGTAGGGGTGCGGGGGGGCCCTGAGACCCAGTACTTC.

The CDR3 reads CASSFGQATDTQYF. For the CDR3, the DNA is TGCGCCAGCAGCTTCGGACAGGCCACAGATACGCAGTATTTT. This chain links TRBV5-1 with TRBJ2-3; 7 nucleotides match TRBD1. Germline trimming cut 2 bases from V and 2 bases from J; bases unmatched to any gene: 2. The CDR3 runs 14 residues. Germline V gene lookup returns CDR1 SGHRS and CDR2 YFSETQ.

The chain couples TRBV7-2 to TRBJ1-2; D is unresolved. The germline V and J ends were trimmed by 8 bases and 2 bases, with 15 bases remaining between them. The V gene's germline CDR1 is SGHTA and CDR2 FQGNSA. This CDR3 contains 14 residues. CDR3 sequence (DNA): TGTGCCAGCTTCCCTGGTGGCTGGAACTATGGCTACACCTTC. It translates to CASFPGGWNYGYTF.

The chain is built from TRBV27 and TRBJ2-3, with 12 bases matching TRBD2. Germline values: CDR1 MNHEY, CDR2 SMNVEV (reference sequence). The junction had 10 bases not matched to a gene; V was cut back by 5 bases and J by 4 bases. CDR3 length: 17 residues. The CDR3 region is CASSNPRLAGVADTQYF. The CDR3 DNA reads TGTGCCAGCAGTAACCCAAGACTAGCGGGGGTGGCAGATACGCAGTATTTT.